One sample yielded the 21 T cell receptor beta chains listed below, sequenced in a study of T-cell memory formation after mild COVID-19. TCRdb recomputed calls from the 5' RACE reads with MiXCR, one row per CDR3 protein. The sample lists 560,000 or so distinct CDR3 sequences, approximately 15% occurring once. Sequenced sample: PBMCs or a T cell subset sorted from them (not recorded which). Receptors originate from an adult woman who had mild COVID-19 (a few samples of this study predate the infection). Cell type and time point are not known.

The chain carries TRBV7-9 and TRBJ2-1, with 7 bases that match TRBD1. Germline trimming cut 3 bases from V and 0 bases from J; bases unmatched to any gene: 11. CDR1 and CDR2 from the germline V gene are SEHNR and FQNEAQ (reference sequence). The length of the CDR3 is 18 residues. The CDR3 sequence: CASSFEGALGDSYNEQFF. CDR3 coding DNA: TGTGCCAGCAGCTTCGAGGGGGCACTGGGCGACTCCTACAATGAGCAGTTCTTC.

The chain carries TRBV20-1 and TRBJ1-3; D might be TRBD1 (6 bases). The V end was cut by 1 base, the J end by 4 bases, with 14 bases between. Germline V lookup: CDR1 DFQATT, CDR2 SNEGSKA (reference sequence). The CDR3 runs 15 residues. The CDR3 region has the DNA TGCAGTGCTAGAGCAGGGGAGTCGGGCGGAAACACCATATATTTT. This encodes CSARAGESGGNTIYF.

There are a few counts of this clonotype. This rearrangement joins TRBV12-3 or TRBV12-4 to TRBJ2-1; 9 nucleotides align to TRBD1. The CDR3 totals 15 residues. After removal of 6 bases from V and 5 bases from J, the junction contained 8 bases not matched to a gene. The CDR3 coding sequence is TGTGCCAGCAGCTGGGGGACAGGGACAAACAATGAGCAGTTCTTC. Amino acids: CASSWGTGTNNEQFF.

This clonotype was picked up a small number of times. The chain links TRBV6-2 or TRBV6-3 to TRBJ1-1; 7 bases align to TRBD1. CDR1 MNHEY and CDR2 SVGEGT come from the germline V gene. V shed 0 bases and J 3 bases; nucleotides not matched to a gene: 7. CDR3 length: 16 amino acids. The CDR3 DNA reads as TGTGCCAGCAGTTACTCGGCAGGGGGTCTGGACACTGAAGCTTTCTTT. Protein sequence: CASSYSAGGLDTEAFF.

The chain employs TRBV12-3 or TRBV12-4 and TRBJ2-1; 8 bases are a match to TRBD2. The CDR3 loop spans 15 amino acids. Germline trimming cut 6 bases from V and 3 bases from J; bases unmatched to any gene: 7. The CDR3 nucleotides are TGTGCCAGCAGACACGGACTAGCCGACTACAATGAGCAGTTCTTC. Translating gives CASRHGLADYNEQFF.

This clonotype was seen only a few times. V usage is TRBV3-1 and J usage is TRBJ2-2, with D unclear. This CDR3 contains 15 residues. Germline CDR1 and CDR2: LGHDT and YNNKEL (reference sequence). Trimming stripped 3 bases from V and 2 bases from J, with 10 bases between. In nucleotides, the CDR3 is TGTGCCAGCAGCCACGGCTTTCAAAACACCGGGGAGCTGTTTTTT. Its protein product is CASSHGFQNTGELFF.

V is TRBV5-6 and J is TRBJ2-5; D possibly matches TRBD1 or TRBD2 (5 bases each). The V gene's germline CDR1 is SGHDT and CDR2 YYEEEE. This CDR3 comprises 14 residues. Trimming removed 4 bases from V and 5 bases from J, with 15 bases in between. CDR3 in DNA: TGTGCCAGCAGCAGGAGAGGCAGGGAGGAGACCCAGTACTTC. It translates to CASSRRGREETQYF.

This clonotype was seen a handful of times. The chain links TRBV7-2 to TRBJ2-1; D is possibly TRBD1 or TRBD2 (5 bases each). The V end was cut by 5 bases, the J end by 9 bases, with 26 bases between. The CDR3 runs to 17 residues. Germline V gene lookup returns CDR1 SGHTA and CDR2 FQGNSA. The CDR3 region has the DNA TGTGCCAGCAGCACGGCCCCTGCCGGGACCTCAGGGAGTGAGCAGTTCTTC. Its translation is CASSTAPAGTSGSEQFF.

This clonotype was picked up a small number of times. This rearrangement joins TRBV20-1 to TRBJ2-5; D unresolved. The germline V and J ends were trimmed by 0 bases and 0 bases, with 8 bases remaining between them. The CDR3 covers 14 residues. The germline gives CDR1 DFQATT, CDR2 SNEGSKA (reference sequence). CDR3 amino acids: CSARDGSNQETQYF. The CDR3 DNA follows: TGCAGTGCTAGAGATGGCAGCAACCAAGAGACCCAGTACTTC.

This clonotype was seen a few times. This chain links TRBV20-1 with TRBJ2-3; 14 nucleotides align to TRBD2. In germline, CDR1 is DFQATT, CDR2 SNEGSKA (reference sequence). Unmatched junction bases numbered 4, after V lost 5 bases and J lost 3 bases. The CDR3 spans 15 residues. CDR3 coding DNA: TGCAGTGCTCCCCGGACTAGCGGGAGGACAGATACGCAGTATTTT. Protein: CSAPRTSGRTDTQYF.

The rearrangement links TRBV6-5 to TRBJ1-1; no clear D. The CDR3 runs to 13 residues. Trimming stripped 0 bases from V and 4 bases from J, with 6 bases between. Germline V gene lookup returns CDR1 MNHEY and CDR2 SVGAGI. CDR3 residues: CASSYSLGTEAFF. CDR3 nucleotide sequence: TGTGCCAGCAGTTACTCGTTGGGCACTGAAGCTTTCTTT.

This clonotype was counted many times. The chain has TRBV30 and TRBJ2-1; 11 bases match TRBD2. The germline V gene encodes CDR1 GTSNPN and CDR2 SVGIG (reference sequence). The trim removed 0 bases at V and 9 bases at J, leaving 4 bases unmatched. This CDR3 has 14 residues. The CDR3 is CAWSVSLAGVEQFF. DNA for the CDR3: TGTGCCTGGAGTGTGTCACTAGCGGGAGTTGAGCAGTTCTTC.

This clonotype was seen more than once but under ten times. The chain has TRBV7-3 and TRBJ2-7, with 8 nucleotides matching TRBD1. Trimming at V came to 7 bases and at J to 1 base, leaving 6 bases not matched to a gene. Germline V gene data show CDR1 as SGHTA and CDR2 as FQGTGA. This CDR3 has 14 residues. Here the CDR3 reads CASTPGDRSYEQYF. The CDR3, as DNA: TGTGCCAGCACCCCGGGGGACAGGTCCTACGAGCAGTACTTC. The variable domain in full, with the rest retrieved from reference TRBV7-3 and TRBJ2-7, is GAGVSQTPSNKVTEKGKYVELRCDPISGHTALYWYRQSLGQGPEFLIYFQGTGAADDSGLPNDRFFAVRPEGSVSTLKIQRTERGDSAVYLCASTPGDRSYEQYFGPGTRLTVT.

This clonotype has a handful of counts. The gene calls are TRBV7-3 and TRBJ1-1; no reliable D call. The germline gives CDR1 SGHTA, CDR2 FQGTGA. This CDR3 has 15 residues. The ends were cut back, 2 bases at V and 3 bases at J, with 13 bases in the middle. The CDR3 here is CASSLGSAGDTEAFF. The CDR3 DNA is TGTGCCAGCAGCTTAGGAAGTGCGGGTGACACTGAAGCTTTCTTT.

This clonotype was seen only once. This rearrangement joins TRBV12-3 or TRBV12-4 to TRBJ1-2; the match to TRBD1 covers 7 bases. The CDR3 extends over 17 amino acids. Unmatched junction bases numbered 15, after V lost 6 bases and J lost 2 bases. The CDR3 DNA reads TGTGCCAGCAGGGCGGGGGTATTTGGCAGGGGGAACTATGGCTACACCTTC. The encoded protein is CASRAGVFGRGNYGYTF.

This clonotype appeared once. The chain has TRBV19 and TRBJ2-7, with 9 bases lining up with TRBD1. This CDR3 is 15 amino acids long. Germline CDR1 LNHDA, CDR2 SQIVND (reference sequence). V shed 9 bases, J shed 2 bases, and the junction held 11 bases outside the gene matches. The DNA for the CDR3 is TGTGCCAGCCAGCCTGGGGACAGGGTACCCTACGAGCAGTACTTC. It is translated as CASQPGDRVPYEQYF.

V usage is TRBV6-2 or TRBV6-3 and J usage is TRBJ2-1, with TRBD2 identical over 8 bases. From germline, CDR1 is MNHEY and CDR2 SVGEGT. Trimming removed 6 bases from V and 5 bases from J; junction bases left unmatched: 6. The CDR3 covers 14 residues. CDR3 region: CASSREGLHNEQFF. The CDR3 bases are TGTGCCAGCAGCCGGGAGGGCCTTCACAATGAGCAGTTCTTC.

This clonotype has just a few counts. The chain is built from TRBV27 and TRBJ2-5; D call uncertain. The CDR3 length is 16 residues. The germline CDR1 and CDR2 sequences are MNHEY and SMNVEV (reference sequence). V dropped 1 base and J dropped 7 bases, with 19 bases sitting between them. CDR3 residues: CASSLWEPQRIGTQYF. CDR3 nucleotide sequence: TGTGCCAGCAGTTTATGGGAACCCCAGCGAATAGGGACCCAGTACTTC.

Written as DNA, the CDR3 is TGTGCCAGCAGCTTTGCTACTGGAAACACCATATATTTT. It is translated as CASSFATGNTIYF. The chain joins TRBV7-3 to TRBJ1-3; D unresolved. The V and J ends lost 3 bases and 2 bases respectively, with 5 bases between them. This CDR3 contains 13 residues. Germline CDR1 reads SGHTA; CDR2 reads FQGTGA.

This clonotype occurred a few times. The CDR3 coding sequence is TGTGCCTGGAGTGGTCAGTGGAATGGCTACACCTTC. Protein sequence: CAWSGQWNGYTF. This chain links TRBV30 with TRBJ1-2; D remains unclear. The CDR3 sequence is 12 residues long. Germline loops: CDR1 GTSNPN, CDR2 SVGIG (reference sequence). V lost 1 base and J lost 6, with 9 bases in between.

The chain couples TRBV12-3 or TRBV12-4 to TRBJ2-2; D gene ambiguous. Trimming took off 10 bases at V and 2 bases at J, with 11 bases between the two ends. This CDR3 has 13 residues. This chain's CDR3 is CAIIGPNTGELFF. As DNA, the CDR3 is TGTGCCATCATTGGACCAAACACCGGGGAGCTGTTTTTT.